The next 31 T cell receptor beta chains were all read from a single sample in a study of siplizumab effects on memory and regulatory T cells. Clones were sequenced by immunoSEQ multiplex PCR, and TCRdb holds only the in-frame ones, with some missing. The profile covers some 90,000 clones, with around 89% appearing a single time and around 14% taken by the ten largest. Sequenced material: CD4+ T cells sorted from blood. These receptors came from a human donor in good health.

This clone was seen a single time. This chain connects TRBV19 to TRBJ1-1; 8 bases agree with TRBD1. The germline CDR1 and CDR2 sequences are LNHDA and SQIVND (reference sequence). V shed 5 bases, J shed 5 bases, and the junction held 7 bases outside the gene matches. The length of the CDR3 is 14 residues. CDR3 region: CASSVRQGRTEAFF. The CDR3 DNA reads TGTGCCAGTAGTGTCCGACAGGGGAGGACTGAAGCTTTCTTT.

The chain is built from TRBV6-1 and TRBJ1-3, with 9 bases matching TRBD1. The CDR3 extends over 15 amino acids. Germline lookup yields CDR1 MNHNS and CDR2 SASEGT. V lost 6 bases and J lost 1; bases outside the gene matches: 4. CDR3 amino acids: CASSADRGSGNTIYF. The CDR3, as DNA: TGTGCCAGCAGCGCAGACAGGGGGTCTGGAAACACCATATATTTT.

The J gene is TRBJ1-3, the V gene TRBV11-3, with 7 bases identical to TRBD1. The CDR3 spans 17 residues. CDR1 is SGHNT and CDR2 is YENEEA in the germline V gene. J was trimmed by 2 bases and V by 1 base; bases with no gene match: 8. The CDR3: CASSLVGGGSAGNTIYF. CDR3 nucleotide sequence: TGTGCCAGCAGCTTAGTTGGAGGGGGCTCAGCTGGAAACACCATATATTTT.

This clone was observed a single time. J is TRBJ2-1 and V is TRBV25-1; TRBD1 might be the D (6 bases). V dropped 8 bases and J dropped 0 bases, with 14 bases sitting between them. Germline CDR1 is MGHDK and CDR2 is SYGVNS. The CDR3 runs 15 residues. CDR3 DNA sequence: TGTGCCAGCGGTCCCCTGGACAGCTCCTACAATGAGCAGTTCTTC. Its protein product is CASGPLDSSYNEQFF.

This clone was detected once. The CDR3 reads CASSPHLGGTSGGEQFF. The CDR3 DNA reads TGTGCCAGCTCACCACACCTGGGTGGGACTAGCGGGGGTGAGCAGTTCTTC. This chain connects TRBV18 to TRBJ2-1; 14 positions match TRBD2. CDR1 is KGHSH, CDR2 LQKENI, per germline. V trimming: 1 base; J trimming: 9 bases; junction bases outside the gene matches: 8. This CDR3 has 17 residues.

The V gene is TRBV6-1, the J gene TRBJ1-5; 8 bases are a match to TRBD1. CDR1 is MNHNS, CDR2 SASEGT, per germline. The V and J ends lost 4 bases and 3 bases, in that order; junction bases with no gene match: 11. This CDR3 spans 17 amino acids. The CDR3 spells CASSARDRIDNNQPQHF. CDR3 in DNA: TGTGCCAGCAGTGCCCGGGACAGGATAGATAACAATCAGCCCCAGCATTTT.

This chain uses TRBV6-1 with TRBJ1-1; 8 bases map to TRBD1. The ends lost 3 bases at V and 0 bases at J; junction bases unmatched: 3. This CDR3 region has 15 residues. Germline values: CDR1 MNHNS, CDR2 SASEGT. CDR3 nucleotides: TGTGCCAGCAGTGACCCGGACAGGGTGAACACTGAAGCTTTCTTT. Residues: CASSDPDRVNTEAFF.

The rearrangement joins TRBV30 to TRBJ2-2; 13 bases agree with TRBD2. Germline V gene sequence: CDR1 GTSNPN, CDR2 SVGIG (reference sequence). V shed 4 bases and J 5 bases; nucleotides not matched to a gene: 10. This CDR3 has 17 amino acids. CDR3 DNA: TGTGCCTGGACCCTACTAGCGGGAGGGCCGAGGACCGGGGAGCTGTTTTTT. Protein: CAWTLLAGGPRTGELFF. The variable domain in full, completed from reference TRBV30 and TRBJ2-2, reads SQTIHQWPATLVQPVGSPLSLECTVEGTSNPNLYWYRQAAGRGLQLLFYSVGIGQISSEVPQNLSASRPQDRQFILSSKKLLLSDSGFYLCAWTLLAGGPRTGELFFGEGSRLTVL.

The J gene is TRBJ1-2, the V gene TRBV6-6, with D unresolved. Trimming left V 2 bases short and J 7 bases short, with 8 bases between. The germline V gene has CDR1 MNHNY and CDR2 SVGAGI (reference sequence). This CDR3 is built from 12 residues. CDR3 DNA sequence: TGTGCCAGCAGTTACAGGGAAGCTGGCTACACCTTC. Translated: CASSYREAGYTF.

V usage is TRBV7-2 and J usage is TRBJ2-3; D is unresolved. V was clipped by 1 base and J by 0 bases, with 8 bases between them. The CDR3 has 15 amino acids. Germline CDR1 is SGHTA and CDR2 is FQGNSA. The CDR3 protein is CASSLGRVSTDTQYF. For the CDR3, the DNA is TGTGCCAGCAGCTTAGGTCGGGTTAGCACAGATACGCAGTATTTT.

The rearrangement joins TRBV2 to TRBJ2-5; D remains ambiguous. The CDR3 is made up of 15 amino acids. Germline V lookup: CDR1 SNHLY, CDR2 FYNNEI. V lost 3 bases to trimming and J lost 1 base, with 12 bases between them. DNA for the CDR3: TGTGCCAGCAGTGATGGTTCGGTTTTCCAAGAGACCCAGTACTTC. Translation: CASSDGSVFQETQYF.

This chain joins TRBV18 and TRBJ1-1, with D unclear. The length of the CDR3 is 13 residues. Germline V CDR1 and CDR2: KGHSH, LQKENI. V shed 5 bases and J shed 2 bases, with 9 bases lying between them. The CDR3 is CASSTDRNTEAFF. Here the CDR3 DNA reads TGTGCCAGCTCAACGGATAGAAACACTGAAGCTTTCTTT.

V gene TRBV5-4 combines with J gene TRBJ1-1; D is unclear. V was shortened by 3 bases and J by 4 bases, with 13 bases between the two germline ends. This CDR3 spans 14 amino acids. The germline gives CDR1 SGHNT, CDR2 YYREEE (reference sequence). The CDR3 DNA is TGTGCCAGCAGCTCGCCCCGAGAGGCCACTGAAGCTTTCTTT. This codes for CASSSPREATEAFF.

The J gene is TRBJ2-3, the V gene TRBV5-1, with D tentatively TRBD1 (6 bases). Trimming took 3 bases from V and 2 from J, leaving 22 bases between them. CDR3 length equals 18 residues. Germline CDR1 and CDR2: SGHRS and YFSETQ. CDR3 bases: TGCGCCAGCAGCTGGGGGCAGGGCGCGAGCACGTTCACAGATACGCAGTATTTT. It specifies CASSWGQGASTFTDTQYF. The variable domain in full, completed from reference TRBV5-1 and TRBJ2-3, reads KAGVTQTPRYLIKTRGQQVTLSCSPISGHRSVSWYQQTPGQGLQFLFEYFSETQRNKGNFPGRFSGRQFSNSRSEMNVSTLELGDSALYLCASSWGQGASTFTDTQYFGPGTRLTVL.

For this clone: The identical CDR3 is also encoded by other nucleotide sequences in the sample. The CDR3 nucleotides are TGTGCCAGCAGCTTGACTAGCGGGGGCTACAATGAGCAGTTCTTC. Its translation is CASSLTSGGYNEQFF. This chain uses TRBV7-3 with TRBJ2-1; TRBD2 aligns across 12 bases. The junction had 0 bases not matched to a gene; V was cut back by 3 bases and J by 3 bases. The CDR3 length is 15 residues. From germline, CDR1 is SGHTA and CDR2 FQGTGA.

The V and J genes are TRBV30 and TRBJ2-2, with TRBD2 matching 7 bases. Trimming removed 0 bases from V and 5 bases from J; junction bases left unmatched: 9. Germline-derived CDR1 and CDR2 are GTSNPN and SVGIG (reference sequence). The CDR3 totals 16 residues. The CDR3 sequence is CAWSVLRGRGTGELFF. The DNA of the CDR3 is TGTGCCTGGAGTGTATTGCGCGGGAGAGGTACCGGGGAGCTGTTTTTT.

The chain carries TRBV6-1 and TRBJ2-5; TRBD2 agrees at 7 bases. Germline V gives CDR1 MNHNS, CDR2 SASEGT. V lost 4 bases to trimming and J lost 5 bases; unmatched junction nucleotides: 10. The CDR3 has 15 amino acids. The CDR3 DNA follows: TGTGCCAGCAGTGGGACGGGGGGACTGGTGGAGACCCAGTACTTC. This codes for CASSGTGGLVETQYF.

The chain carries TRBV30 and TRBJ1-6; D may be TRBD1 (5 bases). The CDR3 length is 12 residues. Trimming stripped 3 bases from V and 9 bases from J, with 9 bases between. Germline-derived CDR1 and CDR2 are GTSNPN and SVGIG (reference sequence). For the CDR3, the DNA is TGTGCCTGGAGCTCGGGGCTTTCACCCCTCCACTTT. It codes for CAWSSGLSPLHF.

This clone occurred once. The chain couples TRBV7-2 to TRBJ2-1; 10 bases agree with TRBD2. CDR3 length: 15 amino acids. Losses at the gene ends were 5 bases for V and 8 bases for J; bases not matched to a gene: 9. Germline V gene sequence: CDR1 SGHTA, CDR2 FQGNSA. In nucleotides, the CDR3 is TGTGCCAGCAGCCCCAGGCGACTAGCGGGCGATGAGCAGTTCTTC. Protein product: CASSPRRLAGDEQFF.

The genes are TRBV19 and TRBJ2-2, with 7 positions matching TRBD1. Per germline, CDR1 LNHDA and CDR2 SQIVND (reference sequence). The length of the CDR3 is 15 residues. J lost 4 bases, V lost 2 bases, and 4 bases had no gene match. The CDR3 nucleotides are TGTGCCAGTAGTATAAGACAGGGAGCCACCGGGGAGCTGTTTTTT. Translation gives CASSIRQGATGELFF.

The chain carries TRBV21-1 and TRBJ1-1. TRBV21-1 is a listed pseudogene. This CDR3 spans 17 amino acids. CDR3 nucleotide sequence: TGTGCCAGCAGCAAAGCCCTTATGCGGGGCAAGGACACTGAAGCTTTCTTT. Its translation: CASSKALMRGKDTEAFF.

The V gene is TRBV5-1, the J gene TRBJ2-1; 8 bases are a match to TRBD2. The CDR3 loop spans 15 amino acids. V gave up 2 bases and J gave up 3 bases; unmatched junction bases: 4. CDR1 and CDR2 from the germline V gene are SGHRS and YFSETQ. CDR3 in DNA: TGCGCCAGCAGCTTTTCGAGCGGGAGCTACAATGAGCAGTTCTTC. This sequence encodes CASSFSSGSYNEQFF.

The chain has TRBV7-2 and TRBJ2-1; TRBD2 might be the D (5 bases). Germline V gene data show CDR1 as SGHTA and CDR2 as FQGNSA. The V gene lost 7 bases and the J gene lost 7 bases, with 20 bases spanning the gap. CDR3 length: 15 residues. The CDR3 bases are TGTGCCAGCATCCGAGCGGTCCCCTCTCGGAATGAGCAGTTCTTC. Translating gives CASIRAVPSRNEQFF.

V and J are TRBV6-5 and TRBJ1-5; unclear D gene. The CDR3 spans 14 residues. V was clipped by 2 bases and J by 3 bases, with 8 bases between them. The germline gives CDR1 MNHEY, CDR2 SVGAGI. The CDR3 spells CASSYEGFNQPQHF. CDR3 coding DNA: TGTGCCAGCAGTTACGAGGGTTTCAATCAGCCCCAGCATTTT.

CDR3 nucleotides: TGCAGCGCCGGCTTTACTGCAAGGGAGACCCAGTACTTC. The encoded protein is CSAGFTARETQYF. The chain has TRBV29-1 and TRBJ2-5, with unresolved D. Trimming removed 7 bases from V and 5 bases from J, with 17 bases in between. CDR1 is SQVTM and CDR2 is ANQGSEA in the germline V gene. The CDR3 length is 13 residues.

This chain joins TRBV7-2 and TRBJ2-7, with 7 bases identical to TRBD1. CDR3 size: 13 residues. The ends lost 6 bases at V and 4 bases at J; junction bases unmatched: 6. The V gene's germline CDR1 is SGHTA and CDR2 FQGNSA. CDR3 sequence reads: CASRPKQGYEQYF. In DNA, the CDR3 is TGTGCCAGCAGACCAAAACAGGGGTACGAGCAGTACTTC.

DNA of the CDR3: TGTGCCAGCAAATCGGGTCCCGAGGCCGAGCAGTACTTC. It encodes CASKSGPEAEQYF. V is TRBV6-6 and J is TRBJ2-7; D remains unclear. The V gene's germline CDR1 is MNHNY and CDR2 SVGAGI (reference sequence). This CDR3 is built from 13 residues. V was shortened by 7 bases and J by 6 bases, with 16 bases between the two germline ends.

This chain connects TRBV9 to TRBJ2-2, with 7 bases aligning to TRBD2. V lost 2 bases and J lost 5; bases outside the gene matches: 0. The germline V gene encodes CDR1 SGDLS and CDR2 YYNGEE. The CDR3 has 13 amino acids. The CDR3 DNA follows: TGTGCCAGCAGCGTGGGACTAACCGGGGAGCTGTTTTTT. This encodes CASSVGLTGELFF.

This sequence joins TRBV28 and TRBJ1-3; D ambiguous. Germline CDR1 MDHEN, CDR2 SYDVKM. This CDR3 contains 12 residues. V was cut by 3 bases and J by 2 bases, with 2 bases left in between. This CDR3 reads CASSLPGNTIYF. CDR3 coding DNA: TGTGCCAGCAGTTTGCCTGGAAACACCATATATTTT.

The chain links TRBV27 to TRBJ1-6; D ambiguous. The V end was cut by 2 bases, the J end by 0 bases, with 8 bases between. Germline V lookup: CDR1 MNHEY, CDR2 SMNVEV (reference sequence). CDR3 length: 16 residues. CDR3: CASSLKASSYNSPLHF. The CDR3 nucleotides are TGTGCCAGCAGTTTAAAAGCTAGCTCCTATAATTCACCCCTCCACTTT.

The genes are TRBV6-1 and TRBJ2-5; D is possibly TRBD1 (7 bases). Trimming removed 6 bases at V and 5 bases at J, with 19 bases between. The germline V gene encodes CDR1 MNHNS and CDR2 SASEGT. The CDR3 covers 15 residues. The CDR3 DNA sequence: TGTGCCAGCAGCGAGGAGGGACAGATCAGGGAGACCCAGTACTTC. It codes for CASSEEGQIRETQYF.